The following is a T cell receptor beta chain sequence with its context. Its antigen is not yet known. Within one base of it there is no much larger clone, and no base qualities were kept. These data originate in a study of blood T cell repertoires in COVID-19 (dated by TCRdb to 2020 to 2022). General notes on the study: Samples from collaborators originated in the United States, Italy and Spain and spanned both the acute and convalescent phases of COVID-19. The material from the prospective study consisted of cDNA or gDNA derived from T cells, B-cell-depleted T cells, or PBMCs. Deeply sampled blood TCRbeta repertoires from subjects exposed to, actively infected with, or recovered from COVID-19 were included in the dataset. The repertoires were made available in a free public database intended to serve as a resource for research on the immune response to SARS-CoV-2. Samples were obtained from the ongoing ImmuneRACE study (first 160 participants) and from 1,000 to 1,500 subjects provided by 6 global collaborators. Nearly every sample came with metadata listing a de-identified subject ID, COVID-19 status, age in years and sex. Where available, HLA class I and class II types were obtained from metadata supplied by the sample provider rather than from assay-based typing.

V sheds 4 bases and J sheds 3 bases, leaving 10 bases between their ends. CDR3 length: 14 amino acids, cysteine to phenylalanine. The entry retains the CDR3 DNA only, 42 bases that are in frame from base 1. As encoded in the germline V gene, CDR1 is LGHNA while CDR2 is YSLEER. What the authors observed across the whole study: The amount of clinical and demographic metadata varied by source and participant and was provided uncurated.

Each collaborating institution followed its own protocols to collect whole blood in K2EDTA tubes. For TCRbeta analysis, collaborators shipped samples in one of three forms: frozen whole blood, isolated PBMCs, or DNA extracted from either of those sample types. The immunoSEQ Assay, a bias-controlled multiplex PCR, was used to amplify TCRbeta CDR3 regions from genomic DNA. As for how the authors treated the data: The number of nucleated cells in each sample was estimated from the amplification of reference gene primers within the assay. Sequence reads were collapsed and filtered to measure the absolute abundance of every unique TCRbeta CDR3 rearrangement. For each sample, productive Simpson clonality was calculated as the square root of Simpson's diversity index across productive rearrangements. This immuneACCESS table, as held by TCRdb, lists in-frame sequences with V and J called but not all clones. Of the missing ones, under half trace to an unresolved V gene in checked studies; the others have no known cause. That table furnishes V, J and clone size, whereas the DNA furnished D and trimming. The sample has 34,000 or so clones on record, roughly 87% of them singletons. The ten biggest clones cover less than 2% of the sample.

The chain was built from TRBV4-3 and TRBJ2-1, with an unclear D gene assignment. Material for sequencing was peripheral blood. This receptor was identified in a man in his fifties or sixties with active or convalescent COVID-19. The base sequence is TGCGCCAGCAGCCCTTACCATAGCTACAATGAGCAGTTCTTC. Its product reads: CASSPYHSYNEQFF.